One and the same sample provided the 29 T cell receptor beta chains below, sequenced in a study of cytomegalovirus exposure and HLA in healthy donors. The PCR was carried out with 60 Vbeta primers and 13 Jbeta primers. Repertoires were generated with immunoSEQ multiplex PCR, while TCRdb's copy carries only in-frame clones and drops some. The table includes more than 85,000 clones, approximately 84% detected once. Sequenced material: PBMCs. The receptors derive from a man aged 35 to 55 in good health and CMV-seronegative.

The rearrangement links TRBV25-1 to TRBJ1-1; D may be TRBD1 (5 bases). The CDR3 is 13 amino acids. The germline V gene has CDR1 MGHDK and CDR2 SYGVNS. V was clipped by 7 bases and J by 7 bases, with 16 bases between them. CDR3 coding DNA: TGTGCCAGCACCAGGGCGGGGCTTGGTGAAGCTTTCTTT. Translating gives CASTRAGLGEAFF.

The V gene is TRBV5-1, the J gene TRBJ2-7, with D perhaps TRBD2 (6 bases). The CDR3 loop spans 16 amino acids. V lost 5 bases and J lost 0, with 18 bases in between. Germline CDR1 is SGHRS and CDR2 is YFSETQ. The CDR3 DNA reads TGCGCCAGCAGTTCACACGGGAGTAAGAGCTCCTACGAGCAGTACTTC. It translates to CASSSHGSKSSYEQYF.

J is TRBJ2-7 and V is TRBV6-5; D is possibly TRBD1 (6 bases). Trimming cost V 6 bases and J 5 bases, with 8 bases left between them. CDR3 size: 11 residues. Germline lookup yields CDR1 MNHEY and CDR2 SVGAGI. CDR3 sequence: CASSPGDEQYF. DNA of the CDR3: TGTGCCAGCAGCCCAGGGGACGAGCAGTACTTC.

V is TRBV25-1 and J is TRBJ1-1, with D possibly matching TRBD1 (6 bases). Germline V gene sequence: CDR1 MGHDK, CDR2 SYGVNS. This CDR3 region has 15 residues. Trimming removed 5 bases at V and 1 base at J, with 14 bases between. CDR3 DNA: TGTGCCAGCAGTCCTCAGGGGAGGGGGAACACTGAAGCTTTCTTT. Its protein product is CASSPQGRGNTEAFF.

V is TRBV28 and J is TRBJ1-1; D is unresolved. This CDR3 region has 13 residues. The germline V gene encodes CDR1 MDHEN and CDR2 SYDVKM. V was pared by 8 bases and J by 8 bases, with 18 bases between. CDR3 DNA sequence: TGTGCCAGCGCCGCTTCAGTCGGCAGGGAAGCTTTCTTT. This translates into CASAASVGREAFF.

The chain has TRBV5-1 and TRBJ1-4; 7 positions match TRBD1. Germline V gives CDR1 SGHRS, CDR2 YFSETQ. This CDR3 contains 17 residues. Trimming removed 0 bases from V and 8 bases from J; junction bases left unmatched: 13. DNA of the CDR3: TGCGCCAGCAGCTTGGGAGGGGCGACAGGGCGAAAGGAAAAACTGTTTTTT. Amino acids: CASSLGGATGRKEKLFF.

The J gene is TRBJ1-5, the V gene TRBV5-6; 7 bases are shared with TRBD1. V trimming: 1 base; J trimming: 3 bases; junction bases outside the gene matches: 4. Germline V gene data show CDR1 as SGHDT and CDR2 as YYEEEE. The CDR3 covers 15 residues. The CDR3 DNA reads as TGTGCCAGCAGCTTGAGGAGGGGGCCCAATCAGCCCCAGCATTTT. Residues: CASSLRRGPNQPQHF.

The chain employs TRBV10-1 and TRBJ1-2; D is perhaps TRBD1 (6 bases). The germline CDR1 and CDR2 sequences are WNHNN and SYGVQD (reference sequence). Deletions cut 7 bases from V and 0 bases from J, with 12 bases between. The CDR3 consists of 14 residues. CDR3 coding DNA: TGCGCCAGCACCTGGCAGGGGCCTAACTATGGCTACACCTTC. Encoded protein: CASTWQGPNYGYTF.

This chain joins TRBV27 and TRBJ2-3; 7 bases match TRBD2. This CDR3 comprises 14 residues. Germline CDR1 reads MNHEY; CDR2 reads SMNVEV (reference sequence). J gave up 0 bases and V 9 bases, and 6 bases lay outside the gene matches. Here the CDR3 reads CASGFGGSTDTQYF. In nucleotides, the CDR3 is TGTGCCAGTGGATTCGGGGGGAGCACAGATACGCAGTATTTT.

The chain's CDR3 is CAWSPGHLIGGNQPQHF. CDR3 sequence (DNA): TGTGCCTGGAGCCCGGGACACCTAATAGGGGGCAATCAGCCCCAGCATTTT. The chain joins TRBV30 to TRBJ1-5; perhaps TRBD1 as D (6 bases). Looked up from germline, CDR1 is GTSNPN and CDR2 is SVGIG (reference sequence). This CDR3 region has 17 residues. Trimming stripped 3 bases from V and 2 bases from J, with 20 bases between. The whole variable domain, remainder taken from reference TRBV30 and TRBJ1-5, is SQTIHQWPATLVQPVGSPLSLECTVEGTSNPNLYWYRQAAGRGLQLLFYSVGIGQISSEVPQNLSASRPQDRQFILSSKKLLLSDSGFYLCAWSPGHLIGGNQPQHFGDGTRLSIL.

This clone was detected a few times. The chain carries TRBV6-6 and TRBJ1-3, with D unclear. The CDR3 loop spans 15 amino acids. Trimming removed 0 bases from V and 1 base from J, with 7 bases in between. In germline, CDR1 is MNHNY, CDR2 SVGAGI (reference sequence). The DNA for the CDR3 is TGTGCCAGCAGTTACTCGGCTTTGTCTGGAAACACCATATATTTT. Protein sequence: CASSYSALSGNTIYF.

This chain connects TRBV4-2 to TRBJ2-3; 8 nucleotides line up with TRBD2. This CDR3 is built from 17 residues. The germline V gene encodes CDR1 LGHNA and CDR2 YNFKEQ. V lost 1 base, J lost 5 bases, and 11 bases stayed unmatched. This chain's CDR3 is CASSQVLDGGAGDTQYF. The CDR3 nucleotides are TGTGCCAGCAGCCAAGTACTCGACGGGGGGGCAGGAGATACGCAGTATTTT.

The chain combines TRBV5-5 with TRBJ1-2; D may be TRBD1 (5 bases). The V and J ends lost 2 bases and 3 bases respectively, with 5 bases between them. Germline CDR1 SGHKS, CDR2 YYEKEE (reference sequence). The CDR3 sequence is 12 residues long. CDR3 nucleotides: TGTGCCAGCAGCTTAGGGGACTATGGCTACACCTTC. Amino acids: CASSLGDYGYTF.

This chain joins TRBV15 and TRBJ2-1, with D possibly matching TRBD2 (5 bases). The CDR3 has 15 amino acids. Germline assignment: CDR1 LNHNV and CDR2 YYDKDF (reference sequence). V lost 0 bases and J 6 bases, leaving 12 bases between the germline ends. CDR3: CATSRDYSASNEQFF. The DNA for the CDR3 is TGTGCCACCAGCAGAGACTATAGCGCCAGCAATGAGCAGTTCTTC. Together with reference TRBV15 and TRBJ2-1, the CDR3 gives the full variable domain: DAMVIQNPRYQVTQFGKPVTLSCSQTLNHNVMYWYQQKSSQAPKLLFHYYDKDFNNEADTPDNFQSRRPNTSFCFLDIRSPGLGDTAMYLCATSRDYSASNEQFFGPGTRLTVL.

The rearrangement uses TRBV29-1 and TRBJ1-1; 7 positions match TRBD1. Germline CDR1 is SQVTM and CDR2 is ANQGSEA. This CDR3 has 12 residues. V was clipped by 5 bases and J by 1 base; unmatched bases: 1. The CDR3 reads CSVRTGNTEAFF. Here the CDR3 DNA reads TGCAGCGTTCGGACAGGGAACACTGAAGCTTTCTTT.

This clone appeared once. The chain links TRBV18 to TRBJ1-1; perhaps TRBD1 as D (6 bases). Per the germline V gene, CDR1 is KGHSH and CDR2 is LQKENI. This CDR3 is 14 amino acids long. The germline V and J ends were trimmed by 2 bases and 5 bases, with 12 bases remaining between them. The CDR3 protein is CASSPTPGETEAFF. CDR3 nucleotides: TGTGCCAGCTCACCAACTCCAGGGGAGACTGAAGCTTTCTTT. Using reference TRBV18 and TRBJ1-1 for the parts outside the CDR3, the full variable domain is NAGVMQNPRHLVRRRGQEARLRCSPMKGHSHVYWYRQLPEEGLKFMVYLQKENIIDESGMPKERFSAEFPKEGPSILRIQQVVRGDSAAYFCASSPTPGETEAFFGQGTRLTVV.

The chain has TRBV7-9 and TRBJ2-1; D is possibly TRBD2 (5 bases). The germline CDR1 and CDR2 sequences are SEHNR and FQNEAQ (reference sequence). V lost 1 base and J lost 10, with 17 bases in between. The CDR3 covers 15 residues. In DNA form, the CDR3 reads TGTGCCAGCAGCTTAGGGGGTAAGGGCGGCGGGGAGCAGTTCTTC. Its protein is CASSLGGKGGGEQFF.

This chain links TRBV25-1 with TRBJ1-5; maybe TRBD1 (6 bases). This CDR3 is built from 13 residues. Looked up from germline, CDR1 is MGHDK and CDR2 is SYGVNS. V shed 5 bases and J shed 4 bases, with 9 bases lying between them. The CDR3 DNA is TGTGCCAGCAGTCAAGGGGGAAATCAGCCCCAGCATTTT. Residues: CASSQGGNQPQHF. Full variable domain (rest looked up from reference TRBV25-1 and TRBJ1-5): EADIYQTPRYLVIGTGKKITLECSQTMGHDKMYWYQQDPGMELHLIHYSYGVNSTEKGDLSSESTVSRIRTEHFPLTLESARPSHTSQYLCASSQGGNQPQHFGDGTRLSIL.

This clone appeared a few times. This chain connects TRBV6-1 to TRBJ1-5; D perhaps matches TRBD1 (5 bases). Germline CDR1 and CDR2: MNHNS and SASEGT. V lost 7 bases to trimming and J lost 4 bases, with 14 bases between them. The CDR3 is 14 residues long. The CDR3, as DNA: TGTGCCAGCACTGGACCGGGGGGGAATCAGCCCCAGCATTTT. Its translation: CASTGPGGNQPQHF.

The gene calls are TRBV5-1 and TRBJ2-5, with D perhaps matching TRBD1 (5 bases). In germline, CDR1 is SGHRS, CDR2 YFSETQ. With 4 bases removed from V and 3 bases from J, the gap between germline ends came to 22 bases. There are 17 residues in the CDR3. CDR3 protein: CASSQKFGATREETQYF. The CDR3 bases are TGCGCCAGCAGCCAAAAGTTTGGGGCCACAAGGGAAGAGACCCAGTACTTC.

J is TRBJ2-3 and V is TRBV7-6; the D is unclear. Germline CDR1 SGHVS, CDR2 FNYEAQ. Trimming took off 2 bases at V and 0 bases at J, with 15 bases between the two ends. The CDR3 contains 17 residues. The CDR3 DNA follows: TGTGCCAGCAGCTTAAACATCCCAGACTCTAGCACAGATACGCAGTATTTT. Its translation: CASSLNIPDSSTDTQYF. The whole variable domain, filled in from reference TRBV7-6 and TRBJ2-3, reads GAGVSQSPRYKVTKRGQDVALRCDPISGHVSLYWYRQALGQGPEFLTYFNYEAQQDKSGLPNDRFSAERPEGSISTLTIQRTEQRDSAMYRCASSLNIPDSSTDTQYFGPGTRLTVL.

Comments on this clone: This sample also contains other DNA sequences that code for the same CDR3. The chain is built from TRBV7-9 and TRBJ1-1; D is unclear. The V gene's germline CDR1 is SEHNR and CDR2 FQNEAQ (reference sequence). Trimming pared 3 bases from V and 0 bases from J, leaving 8 bases between. The CDR3 has 14 amino acids. CDR3 protein: CASSLGGMNTEAFF. The CDR3 coding sequence is TGTGCCAGCAGCTTGGGAGGGATGAACACTGAAGCTTTCTTT. The full variable domain, with the rest looked up from reference TRBV7-9 and TRBJ1-1, is DTGVSQNPRHKITKRGQNVTFRCDPISEHNRLYWYRQTLGQGPEFLTYFQNEAQLEKSRLLSDRFSAERPKGSFSTLEIQRTEQGDSAMYLCASSLGGMNTEAFFGQGTRLTVV.

This rearrangement joins TRBV5-1 to TRBJ2-5; 7 bases agree with TRBD2. Germline V gene data show CDR1 as SGHRS and CDR2 as YFSETQ. V was pared by 0 bases and J by 2 bases, with 7 bases of the junction left unmatched. The CDR3 sequence is 16 residues long. The CDR3 sequence is CASSLDGGSNQETQYF. In nucleotides, the CDR3 is TGCGCCAGCAGCTTGGACGGGGGGTCGAATCAAGAGACCCAGTACTTC. Complete variable domain (other parts from reference TRBV5-1 and TRBJ2-5): KAGVTQTPRYLIKTRGQQVTLSCSPISGHRSVSWYQQTPGQGLQFLFEYFSETQRNKGNFPGRFSGRQFSNSRSEMNVSTLELGDSALYLCASSLDGGSNQETQYFGPGTRLLVL.

The V call is TRBV4-3, the J call TRBJ2-3; D unresolved. This CDR3 has 12 amino acids. Trimming took off 5 bases at V and 4 bases at J, with 7 bases between the two ends. From germline, CDR1 is LGHNA and CDR2 YSLEER. Here the CDR3 reads CASSYGADTQYF. The DNA of the CDR3 is TGCGCCAGCAGCTACGGTGCAGATACGCAGTATTTT.

V is TRBV2 and J is TRBJ1-6, with 10 bases identical to TRBD1. The CDR3 covers 15 residues. Germline CDR1 SNHLY, CDR2 FYNNEI. The V gene end was trimmed by 5 bases and the J gene end by 7 bases; junction bases not matched to a gene: 5. The CDR3 DNA follows: TGTGCCAGCAGTCGACAGGGGGCGGGGAATTCACCCCTCCACTTT. Translating gives CASSRQGAGNSPLHF.

The chain combines TRBV2 with TRBJ2-3, with D possibly being TRBD2 (5 bases). Trimming removed 4 bases from V and 2 bases from J, with 7 bases in between. This CDR3 spans 13 amino acids. The germline CDR1 and CDR2 sequences are SNHLY and FYNNEI. The CDR3 sequence: CASSGGNTDTQYF. The CDR3 DNA sequence: TGTGCCAGCAGTGGAGGGAACACAGATACGCAGTATTTT.

The V call is TRBV5-8, the J call TRBJ1-4; TRBD1 agrees at 7 bases. Trimming cost V 3 bases and J 7 bases; bases outside gene matches: 12. The CDR3 covers 16 residues. Germline CDR1 reads SGHTS; CDR2 reads YDEGEE. The CDR3 DNA reads as TGTGCCAGCAGCTCGGGGACAGCCGGCCATAGTGAAAAACTGTTTTTT. Residues: CASSSGTAGHSEKLFF.

V usage is TRBV11-3 and J usage is TRBJ1-1; no clear D gene. Germline V gene sequence: CDR1 SGHNT, CDR2 YENEEA. This CDR3 region has 12 residues. The germline V and J ends were trimmed by 1 base and 5 bases, with 5 bases remaining between them. This CDR3 reads CASSLGRTEAFF. DNA for the CDR3: TGTGCCAGCAGCTTAGGGAGGACTGAAGCTTTCTTT.

The chain is built from TRBV5-4 and TRBJ2-3; 7 nucleotides agree with TRBD1. Germline assignment: CDR1 SGHNT and CDR2 YYREEE (reference sequence). V lost 4 bases and J lost 2; bases outside the gene matches: 7. The CDR3 spans 15 residues. CDR3 sequence: CASSTGQMSTDTQYF. CDR3 in DNA: TGTGCCAGCAGCACGGGACAGATGTCCACAGATACGCAGTATTTT.